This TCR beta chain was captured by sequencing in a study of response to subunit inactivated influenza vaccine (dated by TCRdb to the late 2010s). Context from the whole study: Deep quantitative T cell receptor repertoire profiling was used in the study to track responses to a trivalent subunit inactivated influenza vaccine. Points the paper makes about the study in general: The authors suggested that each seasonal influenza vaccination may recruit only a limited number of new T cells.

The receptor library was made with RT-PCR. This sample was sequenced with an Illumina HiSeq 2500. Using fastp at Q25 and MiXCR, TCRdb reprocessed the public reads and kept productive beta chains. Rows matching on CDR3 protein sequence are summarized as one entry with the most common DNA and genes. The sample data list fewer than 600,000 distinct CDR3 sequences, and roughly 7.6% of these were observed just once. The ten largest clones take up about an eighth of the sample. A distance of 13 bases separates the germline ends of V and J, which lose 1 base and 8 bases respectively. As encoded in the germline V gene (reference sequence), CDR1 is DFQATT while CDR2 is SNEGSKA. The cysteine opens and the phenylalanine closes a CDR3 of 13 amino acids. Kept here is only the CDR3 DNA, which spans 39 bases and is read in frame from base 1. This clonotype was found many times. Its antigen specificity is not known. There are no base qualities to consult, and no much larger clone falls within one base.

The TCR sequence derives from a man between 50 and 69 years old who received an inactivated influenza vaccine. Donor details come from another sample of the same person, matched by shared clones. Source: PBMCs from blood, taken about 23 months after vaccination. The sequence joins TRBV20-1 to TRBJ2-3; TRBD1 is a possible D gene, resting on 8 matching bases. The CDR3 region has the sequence CSARGTGRGTQYF. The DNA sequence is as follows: TGCAGTGCTAGAGGGACAGGGAGGGGTACGCAGTATTTT.